This TCR beta chain was observed in a study of CD8 T cells in ankylosing spondylitis. Trimming left V 1 base short and J 0 bases short, with 10 bases between. The CDR3 totals 15 residues. Germline values: CDR1 LGHNA, CDR2 YNFKEQ. TCRdb re-derived calls from the 5' RACE reads in MiXCR, one entry per CDR3 protein. The data show about 150,000 distinct CDR3 sequences, roughly 30% seen once. Study findings and constraints: Significant enrichment of disease-linked clones was reported in matched ankylosing spondylitis synovial fluid.

On this clonotype itself: Antigen: not known.

The clonotype comes from a male donor with ankylosing spondylitis. The specimen sequenced was synovial fluid, either unsorted or a sorted T cell fraction (not recorded which). V usage is TRBV4-2 and J usage is TRBJ2-7, with no clear D. The CDR3 DNA is TGTGCCAGCAGCCAAGGGGTAGGAACCTCCTACGAGCAGTACTTC. This sequence encodes CASSQGVGTSYEQYF.